This TCR beta chain originates from a study of blood T cells in healthy people across ages. Together with a sample-barcoded 5' primer, a J-beta primer mix was included in a second PCR lasting roughly 6 to 12 cycles. TCRdb re-called the 5' RACE reads with MiXCR, one entry per CDR3 protein. The sample holds approximately 2,000,000 distinct CDR3 sequences; about two fifths are singletons and the top ten take about 23%. Isolated PBMCs totaled at least 7 million in each sample. The CDR3 is made up of 13 amino acids. V lost 0 bases to trimming and J lost 7 bases, with 7 bases between them. The germline CDR1 and CDR2 sequences are SGHTA and FQGNSA. Study-wide results and caveats: Estimated diversity that came from one million T cells was considered an underestimate.

This clonotype was counted between two and nine times. Its antigen is currently unknown. This rearrangement joins TRBV7-2 to TRBJ2-4, with D hard to call. Input material: blood. This receptor was obtained from a human donor in good health. The CDR3 bases are TGTGCCAGCAGCTTAGCTAACTGGAACATTCAGTACTTC. Protein: CASSLANWNIQYF.